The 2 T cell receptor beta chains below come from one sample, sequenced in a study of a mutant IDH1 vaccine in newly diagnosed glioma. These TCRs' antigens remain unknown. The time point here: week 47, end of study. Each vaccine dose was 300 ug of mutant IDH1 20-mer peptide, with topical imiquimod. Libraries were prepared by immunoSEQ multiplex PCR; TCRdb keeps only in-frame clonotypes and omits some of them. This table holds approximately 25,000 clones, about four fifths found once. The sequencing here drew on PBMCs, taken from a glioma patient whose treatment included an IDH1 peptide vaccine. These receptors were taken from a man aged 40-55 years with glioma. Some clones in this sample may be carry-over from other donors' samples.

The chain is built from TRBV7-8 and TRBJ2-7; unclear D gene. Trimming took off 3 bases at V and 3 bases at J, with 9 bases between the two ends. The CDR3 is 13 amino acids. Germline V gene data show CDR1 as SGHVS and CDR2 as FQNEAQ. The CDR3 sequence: CASSLEEFYEQYF. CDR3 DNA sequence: TGTGCCAGCAGCTTGGAAGAATTCTACGAGCAGTACTTC.

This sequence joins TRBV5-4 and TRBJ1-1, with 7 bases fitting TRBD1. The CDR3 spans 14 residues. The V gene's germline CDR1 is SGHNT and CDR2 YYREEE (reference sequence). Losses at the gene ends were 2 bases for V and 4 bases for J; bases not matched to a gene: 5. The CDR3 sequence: CASSFDRAGTEAFF. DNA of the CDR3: TGTGCCAGCAGCTTCGACAGGGCGGGCACTGAAGCTTTCTTT. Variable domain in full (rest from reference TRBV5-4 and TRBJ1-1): ETGVTQSPTHLIKTRGQQVTLRCSSQSGHNTVSWYQQALGQGPQFIFQYYREEENGRGNFPPRFSGLQFPNYSSELNVNALELDDSALYLCASSFDRAGTEAFFGQGTRLTVV.